This TCR beta chain emerged from a study of cytomegalovirus exposure and HLA in healthy donors. Study-level results: HLA restriction was apparent for most CMV-associated TCR beta chains in a later analysis. Altogether, 160 or so TCR beta chains were recorded as cytomegalovirus-associated. Later analysis demonstrated an association between a missense DCLRE1C variant and TCR beta V- and J-gene trimming.

Turning to this clone: Its specificity is not known.

13 Jbeta primers and 60 Vbeta primers were used for the PCR. Profiled with immunoSEQ multiplex PCR; TCRdb holds only in-frame clones, not every one. The data show 200,000 to 300,000 clones, about 81% seen once. Germline V gene lookup returns CDR1 GTSNPN and CDR2 SVGIG (reference sequence). After removal of 6 bases from V and 0 bases from J, the junction contained 9 bases not matched to a gene. CDR3 length: 16 amino acids. Healthy donors of bone marrow made up the group. The receptor's source is a woman aged 40 to 50 in good health and CMV-seropositive. The rearrangement links TRBV30 to TRBJ2-7; TRBD2 agrees at 12 bases. Material: PBMCs. The CDR3: CACLTSGSVSSYEQYF. CDR3 DNA sequence: TGTGCCTGCCTGACTAGCGGGAGTGTGTCCTCCTACGAGCAGTACTTC. Based on the CDR3 plus reference TRBV30 and TRBJ2-7, the full variable domain is SQTIHQWPATLVQPVGSPLSLECTVEGTSNPNLYWYRQAAGRGLQLLFYSVGIGQISSEVPQNLSASRPQDRQFILSSKKLLLSDSGFYLCACLTSGSVSSYEQYFGPGTRLTVT.